The following is a T cell receptor (beta chain) sequence with its context. Under the authors' procedure: Amplification with reference gene primers provided the estimates of nucleated cell counts. Sequencing used immunoSEQ multiplex PCR; TCRdb keeps in-frame clones, though not all of them. V and J calls and clone size come straight from that table; D and trimming were deduced from the DNA. The repertoire holds about 270,000 clones, with approximately 89% as singletons. This sample was included in a study of blood T cell repertoires in COVID-19. Trimming stripped 5 bases from V and 8 bases from J, with 18 bases between. The V gene's germline CDR1 is MNHEY and CDR2 SVGAGI. The CDR3 loop spans 14 amino acids.

The material sequenced was PBMCs or T cells enriched from blood (not recorded which). The receptor's source is a woman aged 55-70 years who had recovered from COVID-19. The chain carries TRBV6-5 and TRBJ1-2, with no clear D. The DNA for the CDR3 is TGTGCCAGCAGTAGCCAACGGGGTACAAGAGGCTACACCTTC. It translates to CASSSQRGTRGYTF.